The 9 T cell receptor beta chains reported below all come from one sample, sequenced in a study of immune evolution from preneoplasia to lung adenocarcinoma. Produced via immunoSEQ multiplex PCR; TCRdb's table is partial and in-frame only. The table has about 4,100 clones, roughly three quarters seen once. What was sequenced was FFPE minimally invasive lung adenocarcinoma tissue. The receptors originated from a person aged 50-69 years with lung adenocarcinoma.

This clone was recorded only once. The V call is TRBV10-3, the J call TRBJ1-2; TRBD1 matches at 7 bases. J gave up 2 bases and V 5 bases, and 5 bases lay outside the gene matches. This CDR3 has 14 residues. Germline V CDR1 and CDR2: ENHRY, SYGVKD. The CDR3 region has the DNA TGTGCCATCAGTTCCCGGGACAGCAACTATGGCTACACCTTC. As protein: CAISSRDSNYGYTF.

CDR3 sequence (DNA): TGTGCCAGCAGCGTGTCTTGTGTGCCACAAAGTCGGGCCAACGTCCTGACTTTC. This gives the protein CASSVSCVPQSRANVLTF. The V call is TRBV7-7, the J call TRBJ2-6, with D unresolved. Germline V lookup: CDR1 SSHAT, CDR2 FNYEAQ (reference sequence). The CDR3 sequence is 18 residues long. Trimming pared 5 bases from V and 5 bases from J, leaving 22 bases between.

The V call is TRBV7-8, the J call TRBJ2-5; weak D call: TRBD2 (8 bases). The V gene's germline CDR1 is SGHVS and CDR2 FQNEAQ. Trimming cost V 1 base and J 5 bases, with 17 bases left between them. The CDR3 runs 16 residues. The CDR3 loop reads CASSLVSGGQMETQYF. The DNA for the CDR3 is TGTGCCAGCAGCTTAGTAAGCGGGGGACAGATGGAGACCCAGTACTTC. The full variable domain, with the rest looked up from reference TRBV7-8 and TRBJ2-5, is GAGVSQSPRYKVAKRGQDVALRCDPISGHVSLFWYQQALGQGPEFLTYFQNEAQLDKSGLPSDRFFAERPEGSVSTLKIQRTQQEDSAVYLCASSLVSGGQMETQYFGPGTRLLVL.

The gene calls are TRBV28 and TRBJ2-1; D possibly corresponds to TRBD1 (5 bases). Deletions cut 6 bases from V and 6 bases from J, with 12 bases between. The CDR3 has 13 amino acids. The germline V gene encodes CDR1 MDHEN and CDR2 SYDVKM. Written as DNA, the CDR3 is TGTGCCAGCAGAGGACAAGCTATCAATGAGCAGTTCTTC. It specifies CASRGQAINEQFF.

The J gene is TRBJ2-7, the V gene TRBV4-2; D is undetermined. Trimming removed 0 bases from V and 0 bases from J, with 9 bases in between. Germline V gene lookup returns CDR1 LGHNA and CDR2 YNFKEQ. The CDR3 extends over 15 amino acids. The CDR3 DNA is TGTGCCAGCAGCCAAGAGCGGACCTTCTCCTACGAGCAGTACTTC. Translation gives CASSQERTFSYEQYF.

The chain employs TRBV10-3 and TRBJ1-1, with D perhaps matching TRBD1 (6 bases). V lost 8 bases and J lost 1, with 11 bases in between. This CDR3 has 13 residues. CDR1 is ENHRY and CDR2 is SYGVKD in the germline V gene. The CDR3 coding sequence is TGTGCCATCGCGAACAGGGAGAACACTGAAGCTTTCTTT. The encoded protein is CAIANRENTEAFF.

The chain combines TRBV30 with TRBJ1-5, with no clear D. CDR1 is GTSNPN, CDR2 SVGIG, per germline (reference sequence). CDR3 length: 16 residues. The V end lost 1 base, the J end lost 3 bases, and 16 bases lay between the germline ends. The CDR3 loop reads CAWSEQRGKNNQPQHF. In nucleotides, the CDR3 is TGTGCCTGGAGTGAGCAACGGGGAAAGAACAATCAGCCCCAGCATTTT.

The chain uses TRBV7-6 and TRBJ1-6, with D possibly TRBD1 on 5 matching bases. CDR1 SGHVS and CDR2 FNYEAQ come from the germline V gene. There are 13 residues in the CDR3. The ends were cut back, 5 bases at V and 9 bases at J, with 11 bases in the middle. The CDR3 loop reads CASSPGGGSPLHF. The CDR3 nucleotides read TGTGCCAGCAGCCCTGGTGGGGGTTCACCCCTCCACTTT. Based on the CDR3 plus reference TRBV7-6 and TRBJ1-6, the full variable domain is GAGVSQSPRYKVTKRGQDVALRCDPISGHVSLYWYRQALGQGPEFLTYFNYEAQQDKSGLPNDRFSAERPEGSISTLTIQRTEQRDSAMYRCASSPGGGSPLHFGNGTRLTVT.

There are a few counts of this clone. V usage is TRBV6-1 and J usage is TRBJ1-2, with 7 bases matching TRBD1. Germline V lookup: CDR1 MNHNS, CDR2 SASEGT. Losses at the gene ends were 0 bases for V and 3 bases for J; bases not matched to a gene: 4. This CDR3 spans 15 amino acids. CDR3 loop: CASSEAGRGDYGYTF. In nucleotides, the CDR3 is TGTGCCAGCAGTGAAGCGGGCAGGGGGGACTATGGCTACACCTTC.